The 5 T cell receptor beta chains reported below all come from one sample, sequenced in a study of cytomegalovirus exposure and HLA in healthy donors (dated by TCRdb to the late 2010s). Library preparation employed the immunoSEQ multiplex PCR assay. A mixture of 60 forward primers for TCR Vbeta segments and 13 reverse primers for TCR Jbeta segments was used in the multiplex PCR. In its TCRdb copy, this immuneACCESS table keeps in-frame sequences only and misses some clones. Where compared with another copy, unresolved V genes explain less than half of these, and the others have no known cause. The sample table holds about 170,000 clones, of which 62% were seen once. The top ten clones comprise roughly 2.9% of the sample. The specimen was PBMCs. These receptors originate from a man aged 40-49 years in good health and CMV-seronegative.

This rearrangement joins TRBV28 to TRBJ2-1; D is possibly TRBD1 (6 bases). V lost 6 bases and J 9 bases, leaving 21 bases between the germline ends. The V gene's germline CDR1 is MDHEN and CDR2 SYDVKM. The CDR3 length is 15 residues. The CDR3 nucleotides read TGTGCCAGCAGAGCCCCCAGCGAGGGGGTTAGTGAGCAGTTCTTC. It is translated as CASRAPSEGVSEQFF.

The gene calls are TRBV6-4 and TRBJ1-2; 7 nucleotides line up with TRBD1. Looked up from germline, CDR1 is MRHNA and CDR2 is SNTAGT. The CDR3 sequence is 16 residues long. V lost 6 bases, J lost 2 bases, and 12 bases stayed unmatched. CDR3 protein: CASRPTGEVRNYGYTF. Here the CDR3 DNA reads TGTGCCAGCAGACCTACAGGGGAAGTTCGAAACTATGGCTACACCTTC.

This clone was detected a few times. The rearrangement uses TRBV5-6 and TRBJ2-5; D is ambiguous. V was pared by 3 bases and J by 5 bases, with 11 bases between. The CDR3 is 13 residues long. Germline loops: CDR1 SGHDT, CDR2 YYEEEE. The CDR3 DNA follows: TGTGCCAGCAGCTCCCCCCTGCGCGAGACCCAGTACTTC. Translated, it gives CASSSPLRETQYF.

This sequence joins TRBV7-8 and TRBJ2-7; maybe TRBD1 (5 bases). CDR3 length: 14 amino acids. V was shortened by 5 bases and J by 3 bases, with 14 bases between the two germline ends. Germline V lookup: CDR1 SGHVS, CDR2 FQNEAQ. The CDR3 protein is CASSVDSDRYEQYF. In DNA form, the CDR3 reads TGTGCCAGCAGCGTTGACAGTGATCGCTACGAGCAGTACTTC.

This rearrangement joins TRBV4-1 to TRBJ1-4; TRBD1 is a possible D gene (5 bases). The CDR3 length is 15 residues. V lost 3 bases to trimming and J lost 0 bases, with 8 bases between them. Germline V gives CDR1 MGHRA, CDR2 YSYEKL. In DNA, the CDR3 is TGCGCCAGCAGCCAGCCCAGGGCAACTAATGAAAAACTGTTTTTT. The encoded protein is CASSQPRATNEKLFF.